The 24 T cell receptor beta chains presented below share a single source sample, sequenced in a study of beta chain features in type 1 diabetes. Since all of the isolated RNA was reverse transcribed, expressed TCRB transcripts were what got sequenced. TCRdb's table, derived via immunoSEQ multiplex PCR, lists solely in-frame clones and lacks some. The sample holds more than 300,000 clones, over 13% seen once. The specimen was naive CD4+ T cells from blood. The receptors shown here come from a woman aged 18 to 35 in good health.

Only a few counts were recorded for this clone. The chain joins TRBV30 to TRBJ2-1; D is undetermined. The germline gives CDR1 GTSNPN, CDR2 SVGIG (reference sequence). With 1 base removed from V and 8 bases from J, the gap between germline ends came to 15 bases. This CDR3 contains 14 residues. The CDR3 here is CAWSAVTGSDEQFF. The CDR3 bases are TGTGCCTGGAGTGCGGTCACGGGTTCCGATGAGCAGTTCTTC. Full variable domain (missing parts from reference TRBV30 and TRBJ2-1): SQTIHQWPATLVQPVGSPLSLECTVEGTSNPNLYWYRQAAGRGLQLLFYSVGIGQISSEVPQNLSASRPQDRQFILSSKKLLLSDSGFYLCAWSAVTGSDEQFFGPGTRLTVL.

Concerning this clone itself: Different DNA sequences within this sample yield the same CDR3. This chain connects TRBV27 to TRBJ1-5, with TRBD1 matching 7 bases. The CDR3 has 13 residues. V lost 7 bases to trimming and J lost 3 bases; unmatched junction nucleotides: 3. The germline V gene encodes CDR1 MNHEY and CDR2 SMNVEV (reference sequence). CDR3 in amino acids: CASKGQLNQPQHF. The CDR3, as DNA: TGTGCCAGCAAGGGACAGCTCAATCAGCCCCAGCATTTT.

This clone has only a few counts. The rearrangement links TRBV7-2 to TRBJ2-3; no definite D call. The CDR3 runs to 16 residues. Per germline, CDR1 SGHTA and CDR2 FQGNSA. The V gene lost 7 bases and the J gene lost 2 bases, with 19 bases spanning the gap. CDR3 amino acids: CASINRVGFPTDTQYF. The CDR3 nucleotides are TGTGCCAGCATCAATCGAGTCGGTTTTCCCACAGATACGCAGTATTTT.

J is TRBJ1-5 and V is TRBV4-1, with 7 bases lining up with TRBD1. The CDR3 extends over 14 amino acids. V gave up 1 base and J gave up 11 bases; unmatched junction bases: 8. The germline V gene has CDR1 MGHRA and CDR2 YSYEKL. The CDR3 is CASSQAPGQTAQHF. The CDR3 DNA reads TGCGCCAGCAGCCAAGCTCCGGGACAGACGGCCCAGCATTTT.

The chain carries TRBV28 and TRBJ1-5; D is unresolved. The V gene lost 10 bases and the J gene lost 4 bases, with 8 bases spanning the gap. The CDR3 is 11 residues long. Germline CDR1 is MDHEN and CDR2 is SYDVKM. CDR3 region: CAIGGNQPQHF. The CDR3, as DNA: TGTGCCATAGGCGGGAATCAGCCCCAGCATTTT.

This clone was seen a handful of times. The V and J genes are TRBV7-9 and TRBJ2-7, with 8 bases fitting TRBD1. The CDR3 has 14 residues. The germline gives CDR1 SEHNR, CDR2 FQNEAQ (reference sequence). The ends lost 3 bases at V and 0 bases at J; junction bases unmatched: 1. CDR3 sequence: CASSLDRVSYEQYF. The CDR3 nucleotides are TGTGCCAGCAGCTTGGACAGGGTCTCCTACGAGCAGTACTTC.

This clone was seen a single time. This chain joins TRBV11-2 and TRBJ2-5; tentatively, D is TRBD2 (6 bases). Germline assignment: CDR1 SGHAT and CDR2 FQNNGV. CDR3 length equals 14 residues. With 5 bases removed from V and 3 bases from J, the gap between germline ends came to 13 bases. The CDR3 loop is CASSPVSGEETQYF. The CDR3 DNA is TGTGCCAGCAGCCCCGTTAGCGGAGAAGAGACCCAGTACTTC.

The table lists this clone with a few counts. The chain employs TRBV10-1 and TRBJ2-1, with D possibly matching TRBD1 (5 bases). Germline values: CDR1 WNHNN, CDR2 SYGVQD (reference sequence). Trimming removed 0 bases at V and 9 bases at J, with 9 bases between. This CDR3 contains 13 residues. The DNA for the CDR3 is TGCGCCAGCAGTGAGTCACAGGACCCTGAGCAGTTCTTC. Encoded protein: CASSESQDPEQFF.

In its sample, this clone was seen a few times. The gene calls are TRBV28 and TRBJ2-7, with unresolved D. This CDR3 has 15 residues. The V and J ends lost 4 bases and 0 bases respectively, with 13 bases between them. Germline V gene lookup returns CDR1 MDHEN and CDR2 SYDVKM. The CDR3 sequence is CASSSLAGFSYEQYF. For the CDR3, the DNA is TGTGCCAGCAGTTCTCTGGCAGGATTCTCCTACGAGCAGTACTTC.

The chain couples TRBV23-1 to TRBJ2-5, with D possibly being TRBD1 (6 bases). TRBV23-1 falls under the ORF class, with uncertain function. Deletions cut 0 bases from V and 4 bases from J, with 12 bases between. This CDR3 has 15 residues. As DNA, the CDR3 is TGCGCCAGCAGTCAATCGAGGGGGTGGCGAGAGACCCAGTACTTC. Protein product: CASSQSRGWRETQYF.

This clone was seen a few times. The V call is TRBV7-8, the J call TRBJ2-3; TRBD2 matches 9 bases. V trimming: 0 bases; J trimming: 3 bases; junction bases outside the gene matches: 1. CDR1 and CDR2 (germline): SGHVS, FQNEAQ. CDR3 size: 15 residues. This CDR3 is CASSLASGRTDTQYF. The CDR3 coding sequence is TGTGCCAGCAGCTTAGCTAGCGGGAGAACAGATACGCAGTATTTT.

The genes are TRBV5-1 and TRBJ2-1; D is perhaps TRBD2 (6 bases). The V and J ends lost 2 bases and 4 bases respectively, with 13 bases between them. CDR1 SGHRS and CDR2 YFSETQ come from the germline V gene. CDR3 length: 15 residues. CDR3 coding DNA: TGCGCCAGCAGCTTAACAATAGCGGATTACAATGAGCAGTTCTTC. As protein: CASSLTIADYNEQFF.

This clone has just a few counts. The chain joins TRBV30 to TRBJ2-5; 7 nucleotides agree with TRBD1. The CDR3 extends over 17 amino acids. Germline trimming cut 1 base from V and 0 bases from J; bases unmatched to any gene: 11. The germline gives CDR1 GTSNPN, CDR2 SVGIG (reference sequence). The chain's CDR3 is CAWSGLGTDNYQETQYF. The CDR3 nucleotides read TGTGCCTGGAGTGGTCTGGGGACAGATAATTACCAAGAGACCCAGTACTTC.

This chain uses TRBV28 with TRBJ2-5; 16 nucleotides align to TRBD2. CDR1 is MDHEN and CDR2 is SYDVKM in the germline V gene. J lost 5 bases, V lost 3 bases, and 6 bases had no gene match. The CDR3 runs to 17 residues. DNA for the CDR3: TGTGCCAGCAGTTTGGGGACTAGCGGGAGGGCCTGGGAGACCCAGTACTTC. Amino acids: CASSLGTSGRAWETQYF.

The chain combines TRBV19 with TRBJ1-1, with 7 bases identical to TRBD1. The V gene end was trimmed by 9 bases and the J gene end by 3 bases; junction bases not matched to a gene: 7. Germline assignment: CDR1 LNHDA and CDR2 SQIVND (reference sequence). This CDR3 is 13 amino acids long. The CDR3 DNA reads TGTGCCAGCCAACAGGGGAAATACACTGAAGCTTTCTTT. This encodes CASQQGKYTEAFF.

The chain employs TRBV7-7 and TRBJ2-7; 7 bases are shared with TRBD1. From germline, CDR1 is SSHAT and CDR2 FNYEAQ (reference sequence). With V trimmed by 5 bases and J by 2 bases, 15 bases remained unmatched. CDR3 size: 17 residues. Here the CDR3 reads CASSPAYAPGQTYEQYF. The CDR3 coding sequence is TGTGCCAGCAGCCCCGCTTACGCCCCGGGACAGACCTACGAGCAGTACTTC.

In DNA form, the CDR3 reads TGTGCCAGCAGAGTAGACAGTCCCTACGAGCAGTACTTC. This codes for CASRVDSPYEQYF. The chain links TRBV28 to TRBJ2-7, with a possible D match to TRBD1 (5 bases). The CDR3 has 13 residues. The V end was cut by 6 bases, the J end by 2 bases, with 11 bases between. Germline V lookup: CDR1 MDHEN, CDR2 SYDVKM.

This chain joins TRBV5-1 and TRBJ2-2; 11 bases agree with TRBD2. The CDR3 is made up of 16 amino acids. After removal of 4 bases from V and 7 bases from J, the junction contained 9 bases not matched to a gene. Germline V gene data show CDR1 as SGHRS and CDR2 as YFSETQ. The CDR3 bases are TGCGCCAGCAGCCCGGGGACTAGCGGTATCCGCGGGGAGCTGTTTTTT. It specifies CASSPGTSGIRGELFF.

CDR3 sequence (DNA): TGTGCCACCTGGGACAGGGCATTAGTCAATGAGCAGTTCTTC. It codes for CATWDRALVNEQFF. The chain is built from TRBV15 and TRBJ2-1; 9 positions agree with TRBD1. The V and J ends lost 8 bases and 6 bases, in that order; junction bases with no gene match: 8. Germline lookup yields CDR1 LNHNV and CDR2 YYDKDF (reference sequence). This CDR3 spans 14 amino acids.

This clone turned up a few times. The CDR3 bases are TGTGCCACCAGCCCCAGGGGGCAGCCAGATCAGCCCCAGCATTTT. As protein: CATSPRGQPDQPQHF. The chain carries TRBV15 and TRBJ1-5, with TRBD1 matching 8 bases. The junction had 8 bases not matched to a gene; V was cut back by 5 bases and J by 5 bases. This CDR3 is built from 15 residues. Germline loops: CDR1 LNHNV, CDR2 YYDKDF (reference sequence).

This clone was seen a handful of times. The DNA for the CDR3 is TGCAGCGGGGGGGGACGGGCTGGAGAGACCCAGTACTTC. Protein sequence: CSGGGRAGETQYF. The chain has TRBV29-1 and TRBJ2-5; 7 nucleotides line up with TRBD2. Germline CDR1 and CDR2: SQVTM and ANQGSEA. The CDR3 contains 13 residues. V dropped 7 bases and J dropped 4; count of bases not matched to a gene: 9.

The CDR3 loop reads CASNPTGTKSTDTQYF. CDR3 coding DNA: TGTGCCAGCAACCCGACCGGGACTAAAAGCACAGATACGCAGTATTTT. The V call is TRBV7-9, the J call TRBJ2-3, with 7 bases lining up with TRBD2. CDR3 length: 16 residues. After removal of 7 bases from V and 0 bases from J, the junction contained 10 bases not matched to a gene. CDR1 is SEHNR, CDR2 FQNEAQ, per germline (reference sequence).

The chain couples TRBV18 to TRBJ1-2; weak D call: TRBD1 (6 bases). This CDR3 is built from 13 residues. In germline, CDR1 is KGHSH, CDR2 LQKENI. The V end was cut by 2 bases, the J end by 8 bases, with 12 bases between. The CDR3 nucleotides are TGTGCCAGCTCACCAGTGGGGGCTAGAGGCTACACCTTC. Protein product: CASSPVGARGYTF.

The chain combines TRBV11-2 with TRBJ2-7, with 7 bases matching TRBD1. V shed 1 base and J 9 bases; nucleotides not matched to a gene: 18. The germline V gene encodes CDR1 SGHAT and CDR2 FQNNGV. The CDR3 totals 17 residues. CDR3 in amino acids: CASSLGNLGGVYFGQYF. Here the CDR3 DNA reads TGTGCCAGCAGCTTAGGCAATTTAGGGGGCGTATACTTTGGGCAGTACTTC.